A single sample is the source of the 6 T cell receptor beta chains below, sequenced in a study of patients and donors after allogeneic stem cell transplantation. A single record per CDR3 protein comes from TCRdb applying MiXCR to the RT-PCR reads. The sample has around 240,000 distinct CDR3 sequences; around 14% are singletons. Source material: blood, either unsorted or a sorted T cell fraction (not recorded which). The receptors here all came from a human donor who was either an allogeneic HSCT recipient or a stem cell or donor lymphocyte infusion donor (not recorded which). It is not recorded whose cells these are; they may come from a transplant donor.

This sequence joins TRBV19 and TRBJ2-1; 12 bases line up with TRBD2. The CDR3 has 16 residues. Germline assignment: CDR1 LNHDA and CDR2 SQIVND (reference sequence). Losses at the gene ends were 5 bases for V and 7 bases for J; bases not matched to a gene: 9. The CDR3: CASSGETSGSSNEQFF. DNA for the CDR3: TGTGCCAGTAGTGGGGAGACTAGCGGGAGTTCGAATGAGCAGTTCTTC.

This clonotype was observed a few times. The V and J genes are TRBV9 and TRBJ2-3; a weak D match, TRBD2 (5 bases). The CDR3 is made up of 15 amino acids. V was clipped by 4 bases and J by 4 bases, with 16 bases between them. Germline CDR1 and CDR2: SGDLS and YYNGEE. The CDR3: CASSPVGSSADTQYF. CDR3 sequence (DNA): TGTGCCAGCAGCCCAGTGGGGAGCAGCGCAGATACGCAGTATTTT.

This clonotype turned up a few times. The chain has TRBV4-3 and TRBJ2-2; D is unclear. Germline values: CDR1 LGHNA, CDR2 YSLEER. Trimming removed 0 bases from V and 7 bases from J, with 9 bases in between. The CDR3 is 14 amino acids. The CDR3 nucleotides read TGCGCCAGCAGCCAAGATCTGTCCTTCGGGGAGCTGTTTTTT. This encodes CASSQDLSFGELFF.

The rearrangement links TRBV5-1 to TRBJ2-5; TRBD1 might be the D (6 bases). This CDR3 contains 15 residues. The V gene lost 4 bases and the J gene lost 5 bases, with 18 bases spanning the gap. CDR1 is SGHRS and CDR2 is YFSETQ in the germline V gene. The CDR3 spells CASSPGAPRQETQYF. CDR3 nucleotide sequence: TGCGCCAGCAGCCCAGGGGCCCCGCGTCAGGAGACCCAGTACTTC.

This clonotype was recorded at least ten times. The chain combines TRBV5-1 with TRBJ2-2, with a possible D match to TRBD1 (6 bases). The CDR3 runs to 14 residues. Trimming shortened V by 6 bases and J by 2 bases, and 11 bases separated the two germline ends. The germline gives CDR1 SGHRS, CDR2 YFSETQ. The CDR3: CASNRDTNTGELFF. CDR3 DNA: TGCGCCAGCAACCGGGACACAAACACCGGGGAGCTGTTTTTT.

The rearrangement links TRBV7-2 to TRBJ2-7, with no clear D. The ends were cut back, 1 base at V and 6 bases at J, with 16 bases in the middle. This CDR3 has 15 amino acids. Germline V gene sequence: CDR1 SGHTA, CDR2 FQGNSA. The CDR3 nucleotides are TGTGCCAGCAGCTTAGATGCAAGCCGTGCTGTCGAGCAGTACTTC. Encoded protein: CASSLDASRAVEQYF. Variable domain in full (rest from reference TRBV7-2 and TRBJ2-7): GAGVSQSPSNKVTEKGKDVELRCDPISGHTALYWYRQSLGQGLEFLIYFQGNSAPDKSGLPSDRFSAERTGGSVSTLTIQRTQQEDSAVYLCASSLDASRAVEQYFGPGTRLTVT.